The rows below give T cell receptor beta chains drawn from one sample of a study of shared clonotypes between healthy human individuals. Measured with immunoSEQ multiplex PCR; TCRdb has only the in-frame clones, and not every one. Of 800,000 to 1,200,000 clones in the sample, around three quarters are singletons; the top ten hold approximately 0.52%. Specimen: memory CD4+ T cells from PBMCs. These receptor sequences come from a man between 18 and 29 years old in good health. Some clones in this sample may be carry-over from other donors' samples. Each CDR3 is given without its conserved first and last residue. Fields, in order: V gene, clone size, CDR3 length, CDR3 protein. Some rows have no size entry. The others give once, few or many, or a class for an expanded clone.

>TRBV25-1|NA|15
ASSDTSGAPNTGELF
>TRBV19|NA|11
ASMGQVNYGYT
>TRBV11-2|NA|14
ASRGQGLLSGNTIY
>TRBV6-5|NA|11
ASSSPGVTEAF
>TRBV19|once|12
ASSNTGAEQPQH
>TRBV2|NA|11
ATKMAPSPGYT
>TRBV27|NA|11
ATHSGKGHEQY
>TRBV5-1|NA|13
ASSFPGPSNTEAF
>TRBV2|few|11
ASVREANTEAF
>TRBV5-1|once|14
ASSLSGRPLYNEQF
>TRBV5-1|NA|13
ASSFVVQGGHEQF
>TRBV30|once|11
AWSPDRGSGYT
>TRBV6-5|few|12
ASSRNRGGETQY
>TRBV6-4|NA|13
ASSTSGDSGNTIY
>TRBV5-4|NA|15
ASSTLGLAGHQETQY
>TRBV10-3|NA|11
AISGTENYGYT
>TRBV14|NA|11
ASSLDRKEKLF
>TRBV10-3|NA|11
ATATGGSVEQY
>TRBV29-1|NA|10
SARDGTYEQY
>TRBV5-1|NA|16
ASSDPGGQRNSGNTIY
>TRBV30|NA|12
ALTTDRTGNTIY
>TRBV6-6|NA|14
ASSQGQLATNEKLF
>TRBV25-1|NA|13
ASSAPTRVGDTIY
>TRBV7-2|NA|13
ASSPRRDRSYEQY
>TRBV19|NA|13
ASSILTGGWETQY
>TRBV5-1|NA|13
ASSLAGGYQETQY